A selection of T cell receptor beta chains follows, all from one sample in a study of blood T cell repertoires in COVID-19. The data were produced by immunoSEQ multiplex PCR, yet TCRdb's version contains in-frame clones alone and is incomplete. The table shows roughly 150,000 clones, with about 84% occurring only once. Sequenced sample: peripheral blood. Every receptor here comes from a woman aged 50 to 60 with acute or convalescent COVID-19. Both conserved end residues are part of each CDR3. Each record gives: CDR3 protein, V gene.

CASNAGVPEAFF,TRBV2
CASSRQGDTRGTEAFF,TRBV9
CASSTGEGPYNSPLHF,TRBV9
CASSRPSTGGTDTQYF,TRBV5-4
CASRRGTGGNNEQFF,TRBV2
CASSSYLRGNSDTQYF,TRBV5-6
CASSPNQGIYGYTF,TRBV4-2
CASTGGLPTEAFF,TRBV19
CASTQGGGRFYEQYF,TRBV19
CASTLAGVTDNEQFF,TRBV9
CASSSRYGYTF,TRBV28
CASSTRLATTYEQYF,TRBV21-1
CATSKRGYGYTF,TRBV24-1
CASSQSINYGYTF,TRBV27
CASSLDPVGGAVSYEQYF,TRBV11-3
CASSTLSGGVNNEQFF,TRBV27
CASSIIPYRGLGQETQYF,TRBV19
CASSSRLAQNEQFF,TRBV6-5
CASSASHYGYTF,TRBV9
CASSQQGYEQYF,TRBV5-1
CASRCHRAPKSSYNSPLHF,TRBV7-9
CASSQGGGGETQYF,TRBV3-1/TRBV3-2
CASSQDTGTGEKLFF,TRBV3-1/TRBV3-2
CASSGRGAPDQYF,TRBV25-1